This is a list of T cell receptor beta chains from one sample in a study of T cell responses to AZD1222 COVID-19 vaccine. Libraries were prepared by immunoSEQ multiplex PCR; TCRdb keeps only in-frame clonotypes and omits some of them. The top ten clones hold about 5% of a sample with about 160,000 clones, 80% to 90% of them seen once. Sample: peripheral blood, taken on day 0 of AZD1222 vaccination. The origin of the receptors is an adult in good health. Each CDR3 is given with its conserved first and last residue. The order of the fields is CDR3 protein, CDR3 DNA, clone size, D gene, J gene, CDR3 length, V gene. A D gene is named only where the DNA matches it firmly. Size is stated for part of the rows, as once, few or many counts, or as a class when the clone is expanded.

CDR3 protein: CASSERSAAYEQYF
CDR3 DNA: TGTGCCAGCAGTGAACGTTCGGCGGCGTACGAGCAGTACTTC
clone size: .
D gene: .
J gene: TRBJ2-7
CDR3 length: 14
V gene: TRBV2

CDR3 protein: CASSLGGILDEQYF
CDR3 DNA: TGTGCCAGCAGCTTAGGGGGTATCCTTGACGAGCAGTACTTC
clone size: .
D gene: .
J gene: TRBJ2-7
CDR3 length: 14
V gene: TRBV7-9

CDR3 protein: CASRAGQSSYNEQFF
CDR3 DNA: TGTGCCAGCAGAGCCGGACAGAGCTCCTACAATGAGCAGTTCTTC
clone size: .
D gene: .
J gene: TRBJ2-1
CDR3 length: 15
V gene: TRBV2

CDR3 protein: CASSYYIAERGEQYF
CDR3 DNA: TGTGCCAGCAGTTACTACATAGCGGAGCGGGGCGAGCAGTACTTC
clone size: few
D gene: TRBD2
J gene: TRBJ2-7
CDR3 length: 15
V gene: TRBV6-5

CDR3 protein: CASSEFATGVFQGLAGAGRELFF
CDR3 DNA: TGTGCCAGCAGTGAATTTGCGACAGGGGTATTCCAGGGACTAGCGGGGGCCGGGAGGGAGCTGTTTTTT
clone size: .
D gene: TRBD2
J gene: TRBJ2-2
CDR3 length: 23
V gene: TRBV6-1

CDR3 protein: CASRRSSHSPLHF
CDR3 DNA: TGTGCCAGCAGACGGTCCAGCCATTCACCCCTCCACTTT
clone size: .
D gene: .
J gene: TRBJ1-6
CDR3 length: 13
V gene: TRBV12-3/TRBV12-4

CDR3 protein: CASSPGDRGHSPLHF
CDR3 DNA: TGTGCCAGCAGCCCGGGGGACAGGGGTCACTCACCCCTCCACTTT
clone size: .
D gene: TRBD1
J gene: TRBJ1-6
CDR3 length: 15
V gene: TRBV3-1/TRBV3-2

CDR3 protein: CASSSADSSTDTQYF
CDR3 DNA: TGTGCCAGCAGCTCAGCGGACTCTAGCACAGATACGCAGTATTTT
clone size: .
D gene: .
J gene: TRBJ2-3
CDR3 length: 15
V gene: TRBV5-4

CDR3 protein: CASSLRGMDGYTF
CDR3 DNA: TGTGCCAGCAGCTTAAGGGGGATGGATGGCTACACCTTC
clone size: .
D gene: .
J gene: TRBJ1-2
CDR3 length: 13
V gene: TRBV7-9

CDR3 protein: CASSYGTGVREQYF
CDR3 DNA: TGTGCCAGCAGTTACGGGACAGGGGTTCGCGAGCAGTACTTC
clone size: .
D gene: TRBD1
J gene: TRBJ2-7
CDR3 length: 14
V gene: TRBV6-2/TRBV6-3

CDR3 protein: CASSFGSKYNQPQHF
CDR3 DNA: TGTGCCAGCAGCTTTGGATCGAAGTACAATCAGCCCCAGCATTTT
clone size: once
D gene: .
J gene: TRBJ1-5
CDR3 length: 15
V gene: TRBV7-2

CDR3 protein: CASSLGQGAFETQYF
CDR3 DNA: TGCGCCAGCAGCTTAGGTCAGGGGGCATTTGAGACCCAGTACTTC
clone size: .
D gene: TRBD1
J gene: TRBJ2-5
CDR3 length: 15
V gene: TRBV5-1

CDR3 protein: CASSGGEINEQFF
CDR3 DNA: TGTGCCAGCAGTGGGGGGGAGATAAATGAGCAGTTCTTC
clone size: .
D gene: TRBD2
J gene: TRBJ2-1
CDR3 length: 13
V gene: TRBV28

CDR3 protein: CASSGRQGNTEAFF
CDR3 DNA: TGTGCCAGCAGCGGACGACAGGGGAACACTGAAGCTTTCTTT
clone size: .
D gene: TRBD1
J gene: TRBJ1-1
CDR3 length: 14
V gene: TRBV7-2

CDR3 protein: CASSSFYGYTF
CDR3 DNA: TGTGCCAGCAGTAGTTTCTATGGCTACACCTTC
clone size: few
D gene: .
J gene: TRBJ1-2
CDR3 length: 11
V gene: TRBV19

CDR3 protein: CASSLEGRTRSSYEQYF
CDR3 DNA: TGTGCCAGCAGCTTGGAAGGGAGGACACGATCCTCCTACGAGCAGTACTTC
clone size: .
D gene: .
J gene: TRBJ2-7
CDR3 length: 17
V gene: TRBV5-6

CDR3 protein: CASTPRRGTGELFF
CDR3 DNA: TGTGCCAGCACCCCGAGGAGGGGAACCGGGGAGCTGTTTTTT
clone size: .
D gene: .
J gene: TRBJ2-2
CDR3 length: 14
V gene: TRBV28

CDR3 protein: CASSPNRKSSYNSPLHF
CDR3 DNA: TGTGCCAGCTCACCAAACAGAAAGAGCTCCTATAATTCACCCCTCCACTTT
clone size: .
D gene: .
J gene: TRBJ1-6
CDR3 length: 17
V gene: TRBV18

CDR3 protein: CASSLGGYNSPLHF
CDR3 DNA: TGTGCCAGCAGCTTAGGGGGCTATAATTCACCCCTCCACTTT
clone size: .
D gene: .
J gene: TRBJ1-6
CDR3 length: 14
V gene: TRBV11-2

CDR3 protein: CASSIGGGETQYF
CDR3 DNA: TGTGCCAGCAGTATTGGGGGTGGAGAGACCCAGTACTTC
clone size: .
D gene: .
J gene: TRBJ2-5
CDR3 length: 13
V gene: TRBV27

CDR3 protein: CASSLYQGGNTEAFF
CDR3 DNA: TGTGCCAGCAGTTTATACCAGGGAGGAAACACTGAAGCTTTCTTT
clone size: .
D gene: .
J gene: TRBJ1-1
CDR3 length: 15
V gene: TRBV27

CDR3 protein: CASSIDYLSGLSYNEQFF
CDR3 DNA: TGTGCCAGTAGTATAGATTACCTTAGCGGACTCTCCTACAATGAGCAGTTCTTC
clone size: .
D gene: .
J gene: TRBJ2-1
CDR3 length: 18
V gene: TRBV19

CDR3 protein: CASSLDWDRLAIAREQYF
CDR3 DNA: TGTGCCAGCAGCTTAGACTGGGACCGCCTCGCTATCGCTCGCGAGCAGTACTTC
clone size: .
D gene: .
J gene: TRBJ2-7
CDR3 length: 18
V gene: TRBV7-9

CDR3 protein: CASGTLLDFKETQYF
CDR3 DNA: TGTGCCAGCGGTACGCTCCTGGACTTTAAAGAGACCCAGTACTTC
clone size: .
D gene: .
J gene: TRBJ2-5
CDR3 length: 15
V gene: TRBV27

CDR3 protein: CASSKGLGRDRVWSPLHF
CDR3 DNA: TGTGCCAGCAGCAAAGGACTAGGGCGGGACAGGGTGTGGTCACCCCTCCACTTT
clone size: .
D gene: .
J gene: TRBJ1-6
CDR3 length: 18
V gene: TRBV21-1

CDR3 protein: CASSDPTGMNTEAFF
CDR3 DNA: TGTGCCAGCAGTGACCCGACAGGGATGAACACTGAAGCTTTCTTT
clone size: .
D gene: TRBD1
J gene: TRBJ1-1
CDR3 length: 15
V gene: TRBV25-1

CDR3 protein: CATRENTEAFF
CDR3 DNA: TGTGCCACCAGGGAGAACACTGAAGCTTTCTTT
clone size: .
D gene: .
J gene: TRBJ1-1
CDR3 length: 11
V gene: TRBV24-1

CDR3 protein: CASSSEGGSNQPQHF
CDR3 DNA: TGTGCCAGCAGTTCAGAAGGGGGAAGCAATCAGCCCCAGCATTTT
clone size: .
D gene: .
J gene: TRBJ1-5
CDR3 length: 15
V gene: TRBV2

CDR3 protein: CASTWTSQETQYF
CDR3 DNA: TGTGCCAGCACCTGGACATCCCAAGAGACCCAGTACTTC
clone size: .
D gene: .
J gene: TRBJ2-5
CDR3 length: 13
V gene: TRBV7-2

CDR3 protein: CATSSTQGAYNEQFF
CDR3 DNA: TGTGCCACCAGCAGTACGCAGGGGGCTTACAATGAGCAGTTCTTC
clone size: .
D gene: TRBD1
J gene: TRBJ2-1
CDR3 length: 15
V gene: TRBV15

CDR3 protein: CASSSELDSPLHF
CDR3 DNA: TGTGCCAGCAGCTCAGAATTGGACTCACCCCTCCACTTT
clone size: .
D gene: .
J gene: TRBJ1-6
CDR3 length: 13
V gene: TRBV7-9

CDR3 protein: CASSYSRQNGYTF
CDR3 DNA: TGTGCCAGCAGTTACTCGCGGCAGAATGGCTACACCTTC
clone size: .
D gene: .
J gene: TRBJ1-2
CDR3 length: 13
V gene: TRBV6-2/TRBV6-3

CDR3 protein: CASSQETTGGFYGYTF
CDR3 DNA: TGTGCCAGCAGCCAAGAAACGACAGGGGGATTCTATGGCTACACCTTC
clone size: .
D gene: TRBD1
J gene: TRBJ1-2
CDR3 length: 16
V gene: TRBV3-1/TRBV3-2

CDR3 protein: CSASRQVHNSPLHF
CDR3 DNA: TGCAGTGCTAGTCGACAGGTCCATAATTCACCCCTCCACTTT
clone size: .
D gene: .
J gene: TRBJ1-6
CDR3 length: 14
V gene: TRBV20-1

CDR3 protein: CASSLRGANGYTF
CDR3 DNA: TGTGCCAGCAGCTTGAGGGGGGCAAATGGCTACACCTTC
clone size: .
D gene: .
J gene: TRBJ1-2
CDR3 length: 13
V gene: TRBV5-8

CDR3 protein: CASSLMMSGQPQHF
CDR3 DNA: TGTGCCAGCAGTTTAATGATGTCGGGACAGCCCCAGCATTTT
clone size: once
D gene: .
J gene: TRBJ1-5
CDR3 length: 14
V gene: TRBV27

CDR3 protein: CASSPRRETPYEQYF
CDR3 DNA: TGTGCCAGCAGCCCACGGCGGGAGACCCCCTACGAGCAGTACTTC
clone size: .
D gene: TRBD2
J gene: TRBJ2-7
CDR3 length: 15
V gene: TRBV9

CDR3 protein: CASSLGYEQYF
CDR3 DNA: TGCGCCAGCAGCTTAGGCTACGAGCAGTACTTC
clone size: .
D gene: .
J gene: TRBJ2-7
CDR3 length: 11
V gene: TRBV5-1

CDR3 protein: CASSPRAGAVDGYTF
CDR3 DNA: TGCGCCAGCAGCCCCCGGGCAGGGGCGGTCGATGGCTACACCTTC
clone size: .
D gene: .
J gene: TRBJ1-2
CDR3 length: 15
V gene: TRBV4-3

CDR3 protein: CASSLKQTYHGYTF
CDR3 DNA: TGTGCCAGCAGCTTAAAACAGACATATCATGGCTACACCTTC
clone size: .
D gene: .
J gene: TRBJ1-2
CDR3 length: 14
V gene: TRBV7-9